The 25 T cell receptor beta chains in this list originate from one sample, sequenced in a study of Graves' ophthalmopathy and Graves' hyperthyroidism. RNA transcripts yielded amplified TCR beta CDR3 regions. HTBI-primed RT-PCR formed the first round, and a multiplex PCR formed the second. TCRdb called the multiplex PCR reads again in MiXCR, with one record for every CDR3 protein. The sample consists of around 590,000 distinct CDR3 sequences, 35% to 40% of them appearing once. The specimen was peripheral blood or thyroid tissue (not recorded which). The receptors shown here come from an adult man with Graves' hyperthyroidism.

The sample holds many counts of this clonotype. The rearrangement uses TRBV20-1 and TRBJ1-1; the D gene is possibly TRBD1 (6 bases). Germline lookup yields CDR1 DFQATT and CDR2 SNEGSKA (reference sequence). The CDR3 loop spans 13 amino acids. Trimming stripped 6 bases from V and 3 bases from J, with 14 bases between. The CDR3 nucleotides read TGCAGTGCGCTCTCCGGACAGCACACTGAAGCTTTCTTT. It is translated as CSALSGQHTEAFF.

This clonotype appeared a few times. CDR3 sequence reads: CAWSSARAYGYTF. CDR3 DNA sequence: TGTGCCTGGAGTAGTGCCAGGGCCTATGGCTACACCTTC. V gene TRBV30 combines with J gene TRBJ1-2, with a weak D call TRBD1 (5 bases). Germline values: CDR1 GTSNPN, CDR2 SVGIG (reference sequence). CDR3 length: 13 residues. With 2 bases removed from V and 4 bases from J, the gap between germline ends came to 11 bases.

This clonotype was detected many times. V gene TRBV12-3 or TRBV12-4 combines with J gene TRBJ1-1, with no clear D. The CDR3 sequence is 13 residues long. V lost 4 bases to trimming and J lost 1 base, with 7 bases between them. CDR3 DNA: TGTGCCAGCAGTTGGTCGGCGAACACTGAAGCTTTCTTT. It encodes CASSWSANTEAFF.

This clonotype appeared many times. The genes are TRBV9 and TRBJ2-7; D is ambiguous. Germline V lookup: CDR1 SGDLS, CDR2 YYNGEE. The V end was cut by 4 bases, the J end by 6 bases, with 17 bases between. There are 14 residues in the CDR3. As DNA, the CDR3 is TGTGCCAGCAGCACAACCCCGGACGCTATCGAGCAGTACTTC. Amino acid sequence: CASSTTPDAIEQYF.

The chain recombines TRBV10-3 with TRBJ2-5; D may be TRBD1 (5 bases). Germline CDR1 ENHRY, CDR2 SYGVKD. The V end lost 2 bases, the J end lost 2 bases, and 12 bases lay between the germline ends. The CDR3 consists of 15 residues. CDR3 sequence (DNA): TGTGCCATCAGTGAGGGACGAACAGGACAAGAGACCCAGTACTTC. Its translation is CAISEGRTGQETQYF.

The rearrangement uses TRBV20-1 and TRBJ1-5; a possible D gene is TRBD1 (5 bases). Germline V gene sequence: CDR1 DFQATT, CDR2 SNEGSKA (reference sequence). Trimming cost V 0 bases and J 5 bases, with 17 bases left between them. This CDR3 is built from 16 residues. In DNA form, the CDR3 reads TGCAGTGCTAGAGATTGGGCCCAGGGATACGATCAGCCCCAGCATTTT. Protein product: CSARDWAQGYDQPQHF.

With respect to this clonotype: This may come from a read error, since a much larger clone is one base off. The chain joins TRBV7-9 to TRBJ2-5; either TRBD1 or TRBD2 may fit D (6 bases each). Trimming took 2 bases from V and 2 from J, leaving 15 bases between them. This CDR3 spans 16 amino acids. Germline V gene data show CDR1 as SEHNR and CDR2 as FQNEAQ (reference sequence). The CDR3 region is CASSLSVGGKQETQYF. The CDR3 nucleotides read TGTGCCAGCAGCTTAAGTGTAGGGGGGAAGCAAGAGACCCAGTACTTC.

The CDR3, as DNA: TGCAGCGTTAGCGCGGGGCCCGGGGAGCTGTTTTTT. It specifies CSVSAGPGELFF. The rearrangement uses TRBV29-1 and TRBJ2-2; a possible D gene is TRBD2 (6 bases). The germline V gene encodes CDR1 SQVTM and CDR2 ANQGSEA. V was shortened by 5 bases and J by 6 bases, with 10 bases between the two germline ends. The CDR3 is 12 amino acids.

In regard to this clonotype: A much bigger clone sits one base away, suggesting this may be a read error. This chain connects TRBV7-9 to TRBJ1-1, with D perhaps matching TRBD1 (5 bases). This CDR3 has 13 residues. The germline CDR1 and CDR2 sequences are SEHNR and FQNEAQ (reference sequence). The CDR3 sequence: CASGLIRDGEAFF. The CDR3 DNA is TGTGCCAGCGGCTTAATCAGGGATGGTGAAGCTTTCTTT.

This clonotype occurred once. It may be a read error: a sequence one base away is much more abundant. The V gene is TRBV9, the J gene TRBJ2-7; D not certain. This CDR3 spans 13 amino acids. Germline lookup yields CDR1 SGDLS and CDR2 YYNGEE. Trimming left V 4 bases short and J 3 bases short, with 11 bases between. This chain's CDR3 is CASSFLEVYEQYF. The CDR3 DNA reads TGTGCCAGCAGCTTCCTTGAGGTCTACGAGCAGTACTTC.

This clonotype has only one observation. At one boundary the junction diverges from the germline segment, which might be a read error. This chain links TRBV29-1 with TRBJ2-7; D ambiguous. The end of the DNA is better explained by TRBJ2-1, so the J call may be wrong. Germline CDR1 SQVTM, CDR2 ANQGSEA. The CDR3 is 13 amino acids. The CDR3 nucleotides are TGCAGCGCTGAAAGCAGGAACGGCAATGAGCAGTTCTTC. The encoded protein is CSAESRNGNEQFF.

This chain links TRBV24-1 with TRBJ2-3, with D uncertain. The germline gives CDR1 KGHDR, CDR2 SFDVKD. The V gene lost 2 bases and the J gene lost 3 bases, with 14 bases spanning the gap. CDR3 length equals 16 residues. CDR3 coding DNA: TGTGCCACCAGTGATTATCCCCACCCAGGAACAGATACGCAGTATTTT. It yields the protein CATSDYPHPGTDTQYF.

This clonotype was observed many times. The V and J genes are TRBV6-1 and TRBJ2-5; 7 bases fit TRBD1. Trimming removed 0 bases from V and 2 bases from J; junction bases left unmatched: 3. This CDR3 contains 15 residues. Per germline, CDR1 MNHNS and CDR2 SASEGT. The CDR3: CASSEAQGQQETQYF. The DNA of the CDR3 is TGTGCCAGCAGTGAAGCGCAGGGACAGCAAGAGACCCAGTACTTC.

The rearrangement uses TRBV7-9 and TRBJ2-5, with a possible D match to TRBD2 (5 bases). Germline V lookup: CDR1 SEHNR, CDR2 FQNEAQ (reference sequence). The ends were cut back, 6 bases at V and 0 bases at J, with 14 bases in the middle. The CDR3 is 15 amino acids. CDR3 loop: CASRMTYGDQETQYF. The CDR3 nucleotides are TGTGCCAGCAGGATGACCTACGGGGACCAAGAGACCCAGTACTTC.

This clonotype was seen repeatedly, ten times or more. The chain uses TRBV29-1 and TRBJ2-6, with D maybe TRBD1 (5 bases). Germline V lookup: CDR1 SQVTM, CDR2 ANQGSEA. The CDR3 consists of 18 residues. V lost 0 bases to trimming and J lost 1 base, with 16 bases between them. CDR3 in DNA: TGCAGCGTTGAAGATCGTGACAGCCACCTTTCTGGGGCCAACGTCCTGACTTTC. Translating it yields CSVEDRDSHLSGANVLTF. Looking up the rest from reference TRBV29-1 and TRBJ2-6 gives the full variable domain: SAVISQKPSRDICQRGTSLTIQCQVDSQVTMMFWYRQQPGQSLTLIATANQGSEATYESGFVIDKFPISRPNLTFSTLTVSNMSPEDSSIYLCSVEDRDSHLSGANVLTFGAGSRLTVL.

This sequence joins TRBV29-1 and TRBJ2-7; weak D call: TRBD1 (6 bases). This CDR3 contains 12 residues. In germline, CDR1 is SQVTM, CDR2 ANQGSEA. Trimming removed 8 bases from V and 5 bases from J, with 16 bases in between. This CDR3 reads CSSLTGAHEQYF. The CDR3 nucleotides are TGCAGCTCCTTGACAGGAGCCCACGAGCAGTACTTC.

This chain joins TRBV18 and TRBJ1-2; no reliable D call. The length of the CDR3 is 13 residues. Germline V gives CDR1 KGHSH, CDR2 LQKENI. V lost 3 bases and J 10 bases, leaving 15 bases between the germline ends. The chain's CDR3 is CASSPWGTADYTF. As DNA, the CDR3 is TGTGCCAGCTCACCGTGGGGTACTGCTGACTACACCTTC.

This clonotype was counted ten times or more. The chain combines TRBV13 with TRBJ1-5; D ambiguous. CDR1 is PRHDT, CDR2 FYEKMQ, per germline (reference sequence). The V end was cut by 6 bases, the J end by 0 bases, with 9 bases between. This CDR3 contains 14 residues. The DNA of the CDR3 is TGTGCCAGCAGTATAAGTTCTAGCAATCAGCCCCAGCATTTT. Its translation is CASSISSSNQPQHF.

This clonotype occurred many times. This chain uses TRBV5-8 with TRBJ1-2; D is possibly TRBD1 (5 bases). The CDR3 consists of 16 residues. Germline V gives CDR1 SGHTS, CDR2 YDEGEE. The V and J ends lost 5 bases and 1 base respectively, with 18 bases between them. The CDR3 loop reads CASRAAGRAINYGYTF. The DNA of the CDR3 is TGTGCCAGCAGAGCGGCAGGGCGGGCCATTAACTATGGCTACACCTTC. The whole variable domain, filled in from reference TRBV5-8 and TRBJ1-2, reads EAGVTQSPTHLIKTRGQQATLRCSPISGHTSVYWYQQALGLGLQFLLWYDEGEERNRGNFPPRFSGRQFPNYSSELNVNALELEDSALYLCASRAAGRAINYGYTFGSGTRLTVV.

The rearrangement links TRBV12-3 or TRBV12-4 to TRBJ2-2; D is uncertain. The V end lost 2 bases, the J end lost 2 bases, and 6 bases lay between the germline ends. The CDR3 is made up of 14 amino acids. CDR3 region: CASSLSLNTGELFF. The CDR3 DNA follows: TGTGCCAGCAGTTTATCTCTAAACACCGGGGAGCTGTTTTTT.

On this clonotype: A much larger clone differs by one base, so this may be a read error. This chain connects TRBV2 to TRBJ1-5; TRBD1 agrees at 11 bases. CDR1 is SNHLY and CDR2 is FYNNEI in the germline V gene. The CDR3 length is 14 residues. CDR3 protein: CASRDRGLGQPRHF. CDR3 DNA sequence: TGTGCCAGCAGGGACAGGGGGCTGGGTCAGCCCCGGCATTTT.

The chain links TRBV24-1 to TRBJ2-5; 8 bases are shared with TRBD2. Germline CDR1 and CDR2: KGHDR and SFDVKD. Trimming cost V 4 bases and J 1 base; bases outside gene matches: 7. This CDR3 contains 16 residues. This chain's CDR3 is CATSEPSGSVQETQYF. The CDR3 DNA reads TGTGCCACCAGTGAACCCAGCGGGAGCGTCCAAGAGACCCAGTACTTC.

The V and J genes are TRBV5-1 and TRBJ1-4, with D tentatively TRBD1 (6 bases). Looked up from germline, CDR1 is SGHRS and CDR2 is YFSETQ. V dropped 1 base and J dropped 2 bases, with 15 bases sitting between them. The CDR3 loop spans 17 amino acids. Here the CDR3 DNA reads TGCGCCAGCAGCTTGTTCGGAGGGGGTTCGACTAATGAAAAACTGTTTTTT. It encodes CASSLFGGGSTNEKLFF.

This clonotype was seen at least ten times. This chain links TRBV6-1 with TRBJ2-5, with D maybe TRBD1 (6 bases). CDR3 size: 13 residues. V was trimmed by 0 bases and J by 6 bases, leaving 8 bases between them. Per germline, CDR1 MNHNS and CDR2 SASEGT. The CDR3 reads CASSEARGKTQYF. The CDR3 DNA reads as TGTGCCAGCAGTGAAGCGAGGGGGAAGACCCAGTACTTC.

There are many counts of this clonotype. CDR3 protein: CSAKRGGQETQYF. The CDR3 coding sequence is TGCAGTGCTAAGCGGGGGGGACAAGAGACCCAGTACTTC. V gene TRBV20-1 combines with J gene TRBJ2-5; TRBD2 agrees at 10 bases. CDR1 DFQATT and CDR2 SNEGSKA come from the germline V gene (reference sequence). This CDR3 region has 13 residues. The V gene end was trimmed by 4 bases and the J gene end by 2 bases; junction bases not matched to a gene: 1.